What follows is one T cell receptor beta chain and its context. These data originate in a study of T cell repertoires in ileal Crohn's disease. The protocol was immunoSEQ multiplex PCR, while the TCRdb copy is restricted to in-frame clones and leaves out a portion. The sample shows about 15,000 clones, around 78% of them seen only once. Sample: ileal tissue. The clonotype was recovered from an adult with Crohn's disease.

The CDR3 is CASSTPGGGGTEAFF. CDR3 nucleotide sequence: TGTGCCAGCAGTACTCCGGGAGGGGGAGGCACTGAAGCTTTCTTT. The chain couples TRBV27 to TRBJ1-1; a weak D match, TRBD1 (6 bases). Trimming left V 5 bases short and J 4 bases short, with 17 bases between. This CDR3 is 15 amino acids long. The germline CDR1 and CDR2 sequences are MNHEY and SMNVEV (reference sequence).